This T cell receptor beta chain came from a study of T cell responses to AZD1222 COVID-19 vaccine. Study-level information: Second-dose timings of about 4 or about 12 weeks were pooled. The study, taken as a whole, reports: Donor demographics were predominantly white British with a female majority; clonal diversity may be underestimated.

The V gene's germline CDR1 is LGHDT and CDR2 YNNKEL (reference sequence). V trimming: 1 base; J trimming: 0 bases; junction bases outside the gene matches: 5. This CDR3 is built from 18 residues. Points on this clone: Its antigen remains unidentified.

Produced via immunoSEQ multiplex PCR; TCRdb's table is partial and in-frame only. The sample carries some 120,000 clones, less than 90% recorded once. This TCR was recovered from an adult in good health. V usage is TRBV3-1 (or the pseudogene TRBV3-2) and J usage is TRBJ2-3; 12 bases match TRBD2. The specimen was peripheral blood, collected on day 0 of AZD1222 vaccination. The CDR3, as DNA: TGTGCCAGCAGCCAAGTTCTAGCGGGGGGGACTAGCACAGATACGCAGTATTTT. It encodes CASSQVLAGGTSTDTQYF.